This T cell receptor (beta chain) derives from a study of blood T cell repertoires in COVID-19. In the source study's methods: Reference gene primer amplification gave estimated nucleated cell counts. The protocol was immunoSEQ multiplex PCR, while the TCRdb copy is restricted to in-frame clones and leaves out a portion. For V, J and clone size, that table is used; D and trimming come from the DNA. The data hold some 120,000 clones, with 81% observed a single time. This CDR3 contains 16 residues. Trimming cost V 0 bases and J 10 bases, with 16 bases left between them. Germline V lookup: CDR1 SGHDN, CDR2 FVKESK.

The TCR was taken from a man aged 30 to 39 with COVID-19, enrolled during active disease. V usage is TRBV14 and J usage is TRBJ1-6; D perhaps matches TRBD1 (5 bases). Sequencing input: peripheral blood. CDR3 sequence (DNA): TGTGCCAGCAGCCAAGATAGGCGGGGGAGGAACTCACCCCTCCACTTT. Amino acid sequence: CASSQDRRGRNSPLHF.